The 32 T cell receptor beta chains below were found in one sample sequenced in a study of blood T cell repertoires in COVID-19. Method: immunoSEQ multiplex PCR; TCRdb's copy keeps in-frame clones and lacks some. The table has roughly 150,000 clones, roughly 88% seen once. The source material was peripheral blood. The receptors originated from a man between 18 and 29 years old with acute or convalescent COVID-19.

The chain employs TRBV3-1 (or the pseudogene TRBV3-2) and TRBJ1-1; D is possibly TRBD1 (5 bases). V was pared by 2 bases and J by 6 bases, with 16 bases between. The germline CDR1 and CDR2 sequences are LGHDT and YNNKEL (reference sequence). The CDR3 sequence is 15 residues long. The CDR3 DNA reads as TGTGCCAGCAGCCAACCGCAGGGCCTGGGCGCTGAAGCTTTCTTT. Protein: CASSQPQGLGAEAFF.

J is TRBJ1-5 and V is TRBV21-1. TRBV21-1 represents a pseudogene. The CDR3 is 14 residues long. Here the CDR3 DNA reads TGTGCCAGCAGCAAAAAAGCAGGAGGTCAGCCCCAGCATTTT. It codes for CASSKKAGGQPQHF.

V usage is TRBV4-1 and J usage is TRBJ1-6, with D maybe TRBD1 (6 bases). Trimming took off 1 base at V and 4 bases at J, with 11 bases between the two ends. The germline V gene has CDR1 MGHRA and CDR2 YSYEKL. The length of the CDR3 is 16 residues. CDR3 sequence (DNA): TGCGCCAGCAGCCAAGGGACAGAGACTTATAATTCACCCCTCCACTTT. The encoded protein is CASSQGTETYNSPLHF.

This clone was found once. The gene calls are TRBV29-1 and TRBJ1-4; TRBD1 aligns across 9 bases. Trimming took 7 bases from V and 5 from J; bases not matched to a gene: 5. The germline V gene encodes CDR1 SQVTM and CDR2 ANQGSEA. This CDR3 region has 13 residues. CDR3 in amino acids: CSAAGQGNEKLFF. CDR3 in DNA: TGCAGCGCCGCAGGACAGGGGAATGAAAAACTGTTTTTT. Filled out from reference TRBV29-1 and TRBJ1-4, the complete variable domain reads SAVISQKPSRDICQRGTSLTIQCQVDSQVTMMFWYRQQPGQSLTLIATANQGSEATYESGFVIDKFPISRPNLTFSTLTVSNMSPEDSSIYLCSAAGQGNEKLFFGSGTQLSVL.

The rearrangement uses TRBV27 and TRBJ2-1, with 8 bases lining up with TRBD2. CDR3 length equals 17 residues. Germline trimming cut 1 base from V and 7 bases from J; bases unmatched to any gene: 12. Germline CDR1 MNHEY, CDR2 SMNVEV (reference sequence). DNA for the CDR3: TGTGCCAGCAGTTTATTGGCGGGAGGCCTGAGCAATAATGAGCAGTTCTTC. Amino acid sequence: CASSLLAGGLSNNEQFF.

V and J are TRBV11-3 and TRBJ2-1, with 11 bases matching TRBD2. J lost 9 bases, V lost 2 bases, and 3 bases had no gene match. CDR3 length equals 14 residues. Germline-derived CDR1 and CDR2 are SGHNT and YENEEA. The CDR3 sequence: CASSLTSGSIEQFF. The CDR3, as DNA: TGTGCCAGCAGCTTAACTAGCGGGAGTATTGAGCAGTTCTTC.

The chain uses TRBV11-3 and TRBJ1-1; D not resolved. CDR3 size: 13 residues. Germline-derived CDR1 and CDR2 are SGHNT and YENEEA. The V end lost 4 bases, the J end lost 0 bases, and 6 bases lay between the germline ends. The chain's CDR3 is CASSYSVNTEAFF. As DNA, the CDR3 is TGTGCCAGCAGCTACAGTGTGAACACTGAAGCTTTCTTT.

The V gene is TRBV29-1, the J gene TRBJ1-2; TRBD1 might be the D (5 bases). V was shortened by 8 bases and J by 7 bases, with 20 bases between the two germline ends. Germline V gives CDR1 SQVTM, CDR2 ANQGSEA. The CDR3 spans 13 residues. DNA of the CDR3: TGCAGCTTTCGGGACTCTCTTAATGGTGGCTACACCTTC. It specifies CSFRDSLNGGYTF.

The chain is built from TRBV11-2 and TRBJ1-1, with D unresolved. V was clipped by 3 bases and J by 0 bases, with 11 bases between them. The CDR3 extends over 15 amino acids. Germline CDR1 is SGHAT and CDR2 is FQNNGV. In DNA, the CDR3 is TGTGCCAGCAGCTTGCCCGCTGGAGTGAACACTGAAGCTTTCTTT. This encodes CASSLPAGVNTEAFF.

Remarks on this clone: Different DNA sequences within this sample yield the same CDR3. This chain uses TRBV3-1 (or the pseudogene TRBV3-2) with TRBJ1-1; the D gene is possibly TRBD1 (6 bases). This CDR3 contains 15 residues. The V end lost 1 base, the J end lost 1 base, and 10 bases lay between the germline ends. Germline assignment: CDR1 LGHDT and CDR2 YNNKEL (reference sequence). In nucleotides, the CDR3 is TGTGCCAGCAGCCAAGGCGCAGGGGCGAACACTGAAGCTTTCTTT. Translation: CASSQGAGANTEAFF.

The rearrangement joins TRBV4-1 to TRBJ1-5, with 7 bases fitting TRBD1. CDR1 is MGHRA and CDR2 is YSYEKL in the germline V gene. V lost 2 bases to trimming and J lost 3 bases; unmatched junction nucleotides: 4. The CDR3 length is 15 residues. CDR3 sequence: CASSQPTGHNQPQHF. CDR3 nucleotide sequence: TGCGCCAGCAGCCAACCGACAGGGCACAATCAGCCCCAGCATTTT.

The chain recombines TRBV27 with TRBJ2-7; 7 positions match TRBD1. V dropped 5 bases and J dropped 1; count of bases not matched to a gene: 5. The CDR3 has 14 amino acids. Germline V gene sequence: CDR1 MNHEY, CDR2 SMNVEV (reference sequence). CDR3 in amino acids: CASSGAGGSYEQYF. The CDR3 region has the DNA TGTGCCAGCAGTGGGGCAGGGGGTTCCTACGAGCAGTACTTC.

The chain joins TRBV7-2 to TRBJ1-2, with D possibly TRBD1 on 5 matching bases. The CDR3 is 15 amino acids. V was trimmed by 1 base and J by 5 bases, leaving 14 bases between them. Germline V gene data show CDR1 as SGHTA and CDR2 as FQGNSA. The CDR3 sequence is CASSLVGGVVYGYTF. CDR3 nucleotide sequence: TGTGCCAGCAGCTTAGTCGGGGGGGTTGTTTATGGCTACACCTTC.

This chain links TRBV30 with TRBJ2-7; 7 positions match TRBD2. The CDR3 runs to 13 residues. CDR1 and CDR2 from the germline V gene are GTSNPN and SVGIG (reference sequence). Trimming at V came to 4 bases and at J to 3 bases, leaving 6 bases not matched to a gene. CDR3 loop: CAWKASGFYEQYF. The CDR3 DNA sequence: TGTGCCTGGAAGGCTAGCGGATTCTACGAGCAGTACTTC.

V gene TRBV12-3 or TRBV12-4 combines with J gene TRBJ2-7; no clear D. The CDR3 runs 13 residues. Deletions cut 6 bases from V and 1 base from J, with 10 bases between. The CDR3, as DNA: TGTGCCAGCAGAGACGACAAATCCTACGAGCAGTACTTC. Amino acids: CASRDDKSYEQYF.

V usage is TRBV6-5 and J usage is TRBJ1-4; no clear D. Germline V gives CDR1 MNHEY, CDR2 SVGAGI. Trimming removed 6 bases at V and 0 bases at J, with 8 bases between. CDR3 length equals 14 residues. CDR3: CASRIIATNEKLFF. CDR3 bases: TGTGCCAGCAGGATCATAGCAACTAATGAAAAACTGTTTTTT.

The CDR3 bases are TGTGCCAGCAGCTTTAATAGCAATCAGCCCCAGCATTTT. Its translation: CASSFNSNQPQHF. The chain joins TRBV7-8 to TRBJ1-5; D remains ambiguous. CDR1 and CDR2 (germline): SGHVS, FQNEAQ. The CDR3 is made up of 13 amino acids. V gave up 3 bases and J gave up 0 bases, with 3 bases separating them. The whole variable domain, remainder taken from reference TRBV7-8 and TRBJ1-5, is GAGVSQSPRYKVAKRGQDVALRCDPISGHVSLFWYQQALGQGPEFLTYFQNEAQLDKSGLPSDRFFAERPEGSVSTLKIQRTQQEDSAVYLCASSFNSNQPQHFGDGTRLSIL.

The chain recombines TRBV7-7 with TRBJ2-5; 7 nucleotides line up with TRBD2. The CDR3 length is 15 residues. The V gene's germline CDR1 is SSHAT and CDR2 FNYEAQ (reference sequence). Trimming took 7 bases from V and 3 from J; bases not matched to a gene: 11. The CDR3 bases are TGTGCCAGCACCAACCGAATGGGGGGGGAAGAGACCCAGTACTTC. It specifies CASTNRMGGEETQYF.

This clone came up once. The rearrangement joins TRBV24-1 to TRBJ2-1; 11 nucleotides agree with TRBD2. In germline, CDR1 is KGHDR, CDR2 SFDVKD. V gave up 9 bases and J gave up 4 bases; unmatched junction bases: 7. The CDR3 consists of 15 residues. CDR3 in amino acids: CATGGGLAAYNEQFF. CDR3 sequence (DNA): TGTGCCACCGGGGGGGGACTAGCGGCGTACAATGAGCAGTTCTTC.

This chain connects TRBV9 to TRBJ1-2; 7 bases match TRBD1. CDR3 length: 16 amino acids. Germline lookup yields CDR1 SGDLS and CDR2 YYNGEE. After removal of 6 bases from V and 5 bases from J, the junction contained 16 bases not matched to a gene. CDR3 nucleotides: TGTGCCAGCACCCGGGACAGCAATTTCTTTTATTATGGCTACACCTTC. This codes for CASTRDSNFFYYGYTF.

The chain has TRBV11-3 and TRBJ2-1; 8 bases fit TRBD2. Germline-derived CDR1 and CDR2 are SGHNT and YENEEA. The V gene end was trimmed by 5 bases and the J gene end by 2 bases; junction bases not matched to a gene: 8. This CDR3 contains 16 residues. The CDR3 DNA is TGTGCCAGCAGCCTTTTAGCGGGAAAACCCTACAATGAGCAGTTCTTC. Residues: CASSLLAGKPYNEQFF.

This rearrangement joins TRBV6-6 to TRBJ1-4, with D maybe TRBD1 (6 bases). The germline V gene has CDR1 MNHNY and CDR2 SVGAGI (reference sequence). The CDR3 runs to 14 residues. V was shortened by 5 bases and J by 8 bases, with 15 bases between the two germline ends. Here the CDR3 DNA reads TGTGCCAGCAGTATACAGGGCTTTGGGGAAAAACTGTTTTTT. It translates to CASSIQGFGEKLFF.

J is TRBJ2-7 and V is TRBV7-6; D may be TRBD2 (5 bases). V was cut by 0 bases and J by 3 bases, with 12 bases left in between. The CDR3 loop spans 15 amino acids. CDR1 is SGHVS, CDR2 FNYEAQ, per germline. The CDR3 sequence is CASSLAEGANYEQYF. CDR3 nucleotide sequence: TGTGCCAGCAGCTTAGCAGAGGGAGCGAACTACGAGCAGTACTTC.

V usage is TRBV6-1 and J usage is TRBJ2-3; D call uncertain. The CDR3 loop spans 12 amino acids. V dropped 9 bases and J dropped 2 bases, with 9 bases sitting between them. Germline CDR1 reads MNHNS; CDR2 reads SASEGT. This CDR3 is CARHGFTDTQYF. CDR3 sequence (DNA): TGTGCCAGGCACGGGTTCACAGATACGCAGTATTTT.

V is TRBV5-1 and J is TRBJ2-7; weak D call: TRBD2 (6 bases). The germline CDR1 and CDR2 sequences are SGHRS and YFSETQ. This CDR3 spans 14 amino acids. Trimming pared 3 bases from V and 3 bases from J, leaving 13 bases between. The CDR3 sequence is CASSSEAGIYEQYF. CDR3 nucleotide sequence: TGCGCCAGCAGCTCGGAGGCGGGGATCTACGAGCAGTACTTC.

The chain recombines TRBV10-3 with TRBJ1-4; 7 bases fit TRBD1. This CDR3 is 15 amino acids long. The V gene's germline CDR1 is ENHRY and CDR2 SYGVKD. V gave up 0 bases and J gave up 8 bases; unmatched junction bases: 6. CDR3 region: CAISESTGLREKLFF. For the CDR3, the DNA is TGTGCCATCAGTGAGTCGACAGGGTTGCGGGAAAAACTGTTTTTT.

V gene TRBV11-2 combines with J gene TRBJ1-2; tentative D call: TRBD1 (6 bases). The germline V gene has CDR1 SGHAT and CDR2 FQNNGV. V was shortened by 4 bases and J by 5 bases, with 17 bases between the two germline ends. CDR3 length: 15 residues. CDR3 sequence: CASSSTDRMGYGYTF. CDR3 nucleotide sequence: TGTGCCAGCAGCTCCACTGACAGGATGGGGTATGGCTACACCTTC.

CDR3: CASSPETPDYEQYF. In DNA, the CDR3 is TGTGCCAGCAGTCCCGAGACTCCAGACTACGAGCAGTACTTC. This chain joins TRBV6-2 or TRBV6-3 and TRBJ2-7; D remains ambiguous. In germline, CDR1 is MNHEY, CDR2 SVGEGT. The CDR3 loop spans 14 amino acids. V gave up 5 bases and J gave up 3 bases, with 14 bases separating them.

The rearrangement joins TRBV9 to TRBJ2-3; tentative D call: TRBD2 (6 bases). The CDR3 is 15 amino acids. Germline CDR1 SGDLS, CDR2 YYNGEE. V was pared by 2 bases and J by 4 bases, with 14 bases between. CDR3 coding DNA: TGTGCCAGCAGCGTTTTAGCGGCCCCCTCAGATACGCAGTATTTT. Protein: CASSVLAAPSDTQYF.

CDR3 DNA: TGTGCCAGCCGGCTGGGACAGAACACTGAAGCTTTCTTT. Translated: CASRLGQNTEAFF. This chain joins TRBV2 and TRBJ1-1, with a possible D match to TRBD1 (6 bases). V was pared by 8 bases and J by 1 base, with 11 bases between. The CDR3 sequence is 13 residues long. Germline V gene data show CDR1 as SNHLY and CDR2 as FYNNEI.

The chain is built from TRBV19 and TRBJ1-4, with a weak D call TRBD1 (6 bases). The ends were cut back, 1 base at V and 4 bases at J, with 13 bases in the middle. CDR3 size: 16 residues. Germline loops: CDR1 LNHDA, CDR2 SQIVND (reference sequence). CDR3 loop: CASSIGLRTVNEKLFF. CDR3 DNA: TGTGCCAGTAGTATAGGCCTGAGGACAGTTAATGAAAAACTGTTTTTT. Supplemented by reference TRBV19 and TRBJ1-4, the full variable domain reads DGGITQSPKYLFRKEGQNVTLSCEQNLNHDAMYWYRQDPGQGLRLIYYSQIVNDFQKGDIAEGYSVSREKKESFPLTVTSAQKNPTAFYLCASSIGLRTVNEKLFFGSGTQLSVL.

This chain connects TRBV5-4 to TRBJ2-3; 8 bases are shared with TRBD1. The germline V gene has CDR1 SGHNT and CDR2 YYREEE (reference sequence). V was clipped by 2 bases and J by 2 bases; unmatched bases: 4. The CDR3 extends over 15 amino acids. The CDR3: CASSLPDRDTDTQYF. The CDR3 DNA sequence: TGTGCCAGCAGCTTACCGGACAGGGACACAGATACGCAGTATTTT.